The 4 T cell receptor beta chains in this list originate from one sample, sequenced in a study of cytomegalovirus exposure and HLA in healthy donors. With 60 Vbeta and 13 Jbeta primers, the PCR was carried out. Assay used: immunoSEQ multiplex PCR; TCRdb lists only in-frame clones, some missing. The sample holds some 120,000 clones, around 84% seen once. The specimen sequenced was PBMCs. The source is a woman between 18 and 29 years old in good health and CMV-seropositive.

The chain uses TRBV27 and TRBJ2-1; TRBD1 matches at 7 bases. CDR3 size: 14 residues. Germline trimming cut 4 bases from V and 4 bases from J; bases unmatched to any gene: 4. In germline, CDR1 is MNHEY, CDR2 SMNVEV (reference sequence). CDR3 DNA sequence: TGTGCCAGCAGTTCTAGGGGGCGGTACAATGAGCAGTTCTTC. It yields the protein CASSSRGRYNEQFF.

The chain recombines TRBV2 with TRBJ1-3, with unresolved D. V was shortened by 6 bases and J by 4 bases, with 13 bases between the two germline ends. CDR1 SNHLY and CDR2 FYNNEI come from the germline V gene. The CDR3 totals 14 residues. The CDR3 is CASSQDSSGNTIYF. CDR3 bases: TGTGCCAGCAGCCAGGATTCGTCCGGAAACACCATATATTTT.

The chain links TRBV27 to TRBJ2-3; TRBD1 agrees at 7 bases. Germline values: CDR1 MNHEY, CDR2 SMNVEV (reference sequence). This CDR3 spans 15 amino acids. V lost 7 bases to trimming and J lost 5 bases; unmatched junction nucleotides: 12. The CDR3 loop is CASTISPGGIDTQYF. The CDR3 DNA follows: TGTGCCAGCACGATCTCGCCAGGGGGAATAGATACGCAGTATTTT.

This rearrangement joins TRBV6-5 to TRBJ2-3; D is unresolved. V lost 7 bases and J 1 base, leaving 12 bases between the germline ends. The length of the CDR3 is 14 residues. Germline CDR1 is MNHEY and CDR2 is SVGAGI. CDR3 coding DNA: TGTGCCAGCAAACCATCAACAGGCACAGATACGCAGTATTTT. Its protein product is CASKPSTGTDTQYF.